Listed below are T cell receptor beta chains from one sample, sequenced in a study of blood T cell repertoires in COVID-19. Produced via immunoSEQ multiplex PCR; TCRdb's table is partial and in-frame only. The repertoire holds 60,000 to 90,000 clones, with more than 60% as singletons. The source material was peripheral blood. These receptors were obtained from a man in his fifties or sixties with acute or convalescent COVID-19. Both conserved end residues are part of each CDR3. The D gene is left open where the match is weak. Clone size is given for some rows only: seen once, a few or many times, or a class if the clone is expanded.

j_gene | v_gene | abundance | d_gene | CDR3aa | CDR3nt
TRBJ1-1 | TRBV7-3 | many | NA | CASSLQIADEAFF | TGTGCCAGCAGCTTACAGATCGCAGATGAAGCTTTCTTT
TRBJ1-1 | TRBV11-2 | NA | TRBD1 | CASSILDREGTEAFF | TGTGCCAGCAGCATATTGGACAGGGAAGGGACTGAAGCTTTCTTT
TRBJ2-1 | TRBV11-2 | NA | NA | CASSLGRGNEQFF | TGTGCCAGCAGCTTGGGCCGGGGCAATGAGCAGTTCTTC
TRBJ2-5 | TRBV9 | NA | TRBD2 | CASSAPAGGSQETQYF | TGTGCCAGCAGCGCGCCGGCGGGGGGCAGTCAAGAGACCCAGTACTTC
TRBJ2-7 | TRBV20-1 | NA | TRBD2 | CSAGVLAGGPPEQYF | TGCAGTGCTGGTGTCCTAGCGGGAGGCCCCCCGGAGCAGTACTTC
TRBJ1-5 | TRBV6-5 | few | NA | CASTNSGTLHQPQHF | TGTGCCAGCACGAATTCCGGGACACTCCATCAGCCCCAGCATTTT
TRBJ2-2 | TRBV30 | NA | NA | CAWSVGPRAGELFF | TGTGCCTGGAGTGTAGGCCCCCGGGCCGGGGAGCTGTTTTTT
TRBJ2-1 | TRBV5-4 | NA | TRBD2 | CASSPGLAGDNEQFF | TGTGCCAGCAGCCCCGGACTAGCGGGAGACAATGAGCAGTTCTTC
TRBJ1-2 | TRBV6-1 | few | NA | CASSDLSRLPPNYGYTF | TGTGCCAGCAGTGATCTTTCCCGGTTACCCCCTAACTATGGCTACACCTTC
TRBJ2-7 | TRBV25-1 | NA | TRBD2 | CASSDSGTSGGNSYEQYF | TGTGCCAGCAGTGATTCCGGGACTAGCGGGGGGAACTCCTACGAGCAGTACTTC
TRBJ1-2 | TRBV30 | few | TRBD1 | CAWTGTGGTGYTF | TGTGCCTGGACCGGGACAGGGGGTACTGGCTACACCTTC
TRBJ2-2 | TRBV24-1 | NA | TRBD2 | CATSDFGTINTGELFF | TGTGCCACCAGTGATTTTGGGACTATTAACACCGGGGAGCTGTTTTTT
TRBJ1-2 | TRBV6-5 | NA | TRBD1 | CASSRQGWSYTF | TGTGCCAGCAGTAGACAGGGATGGAGCTACACCTTC